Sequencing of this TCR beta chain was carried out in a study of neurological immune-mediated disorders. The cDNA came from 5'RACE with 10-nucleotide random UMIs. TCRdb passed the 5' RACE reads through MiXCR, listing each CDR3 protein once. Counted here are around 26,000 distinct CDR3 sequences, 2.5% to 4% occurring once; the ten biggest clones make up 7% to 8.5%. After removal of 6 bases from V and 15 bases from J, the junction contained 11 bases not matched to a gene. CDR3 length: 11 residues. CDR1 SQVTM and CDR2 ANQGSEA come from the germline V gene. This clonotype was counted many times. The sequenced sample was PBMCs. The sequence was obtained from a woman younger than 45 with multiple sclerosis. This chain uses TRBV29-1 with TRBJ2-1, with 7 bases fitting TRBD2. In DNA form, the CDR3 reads TGCAGCGTGGGTGGACTAGAGCTTCGGTTCTTC. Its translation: CSVGGLELRFF.